What follows are 23 T cell receptor beta chains derived from one specimen sequenced in a study of blood T cells in healthy people across ages. The use of a sample-barcoded 5' primer and a J-beta primer mix characterized a second PCR of roughly 6 to 12 cycles. MiXCR was run by TCRdb on the 5' RACE reads, yielding one entry per CDR3 protein. Seen here are some 1.6 million distinct CDR3 sequences, about 35% observed once, and the top ten hold 10% to 12%. Sequences were obtained from blood. These receptors all stem from a woman aged 25-40 years in good health.

The rearrangement links TRBV14 to TRBJ2-5; tentative D call: TRBD1 (6 bases). Germline V gives CDR1 SGHDN, CDR2 FVKESK. Trimming shortened V by 2 bases and J by 4 bases, and 14 bases separated the two germline ends. This CDR3 is 15 amino acids long. Here the CDR3 reads CASSQITGRGETQYF. Here the CDR3 DNA reads TGTGCCAGCAGCCAAATAACAGGGAGAGGAGAGACCCAGTACTTC.

The CDR3: CASSFGQGIDEQFF. The CDR3 region has the DNA TGTGCCAGCAGCTTTGGGCAGGGAATCGATGAGCAGTTCTTC. The V and J genes are TRBV11-1 and TRBJ2-1; D perhaps matches TRBD1 (5 bases). The CDR3 loop spans 14 amino acids. With 3 bases removed from V and 8 bases from J, the gap between germline ends came to 14 bases. Germline CDR1 SGHAT, CDR2 FQDESV (reference sequence).

Here the CDR3 reads CSANPGTSKSTDTQYF. DNA of the CDR3: TGCAGTGCTAACCCCGGGACTAGCAAAAGCACAGATACGCAGTATTTT. V and J are TRBV20-1 and TRBJ2-3; TRBD2 aligns across 9 bases. Losses at the gene ends were 4 bases for V and 0 bases for J; bases not matched to a gene: 8. The CDR3 runs to 16 residues. The germline gives CDR1 DFQATT, CDR2 SNEGSKA (reference sequence).

This clonotype was detected only a few times. This rearrangement joins TRBV18 to TRBJ2-7, with a weak D call TRBD1 (5 bases). Between the trimmed V and J ends, which lost 2 bases and 3 bases, there was a span of 11 bases. The CDR3 covers 14 residues. Germline V CDR1 and CDR2: KGHSH, LQKENI. The CDR3: CASSPGAKVYEQYF. The CDR3 nucleotides are TGTGCCAGCTCACCAGGGGCTAAAGTCTACGAGCAGTACTTC.

This chain links TRBV7-9 with TRBJ2-1; 11 bases align to TRBD1. Germline CDR1 reads SEHNR; CDR2 reads FQNEAQ (reference sequence). Germline trimming cut 0 bases from V and 8 bases from J; bases unmatched to any gene: 3. The CDR3 runs to 15 residues. The CDR3 is CASSLADRGPDEQFF. The DNA of the CDR3 is TGTGCCAGCAGCTTAGCGGACAGGGGGCCTGATGAGCAGTTCTTC.

The V gene is TRBV30, the J gene TRBJ1-2; possibly TRBD1 for D (5 bases). This CDR3 has 17 residues. Trimming shortened V by 0 bases and J by 0 bases, and 17 bases separated the two germline ends. Germline V gene sequence: CDR1 GTSNPN, CDR2 SVGIG (reference sequence). CDR3 DNA sequence: TGTGCCTGGAGTGTTGGGGCAGGGAGAGAACCTAACTATGGCTACACCTTC. Amino acid sequence: CAWSVGAGREPNYGYTF.

The J gene is TRBJ2-7, the V gene TRBV2; TRBD2 might be the D (7 bases). Germline V gene sequence: CDR1 SNHLY, CDR2 FYNNEI. V gave up 8 bases and J gave up 3 bases, with 26 bases separating them. The CDR3 has 17 amino acids. For the CDR3, the DNA is TGTGCCAGCCAGGGGAGCGGGGCTTTTGTTAACCGCTACGAGCAGTACTTC. This gives the protein CASQGSGAFVNRYEQYF.

The V gene is TRBV5-1, the J gene TRBJ2-7; 8 bases agree with TRBD1. Germline loops: CDR1 SGHRS, CDR2 YFSETQ. V lost 4 bases to trimming and J lost 3 bases; unmatched junction nucleotides: 9. The CDR3 spans 15 residues. CDR3 residues: CASSPVTGGVYEQYF. DNA of the CDR3: TGCGCCAGCAGCCCCGTCACAGGGGGAGTCTACGAGCAGTACTTC. The variable domain in full, with the rest retrieved from reference TRBV5-1 and TRBJ2-7, is KAGVTQTPRYLIKTRGQQVTLSCSPISGHRSVSWYQQTPGQGLQFLFEYFSETQRNKGNFPGRFSGRQFSNSRSEMNVSTLELGDSALYLCASSPVTGGVYEQYFGPGTRLTVT.

V is TRBV20-1 and J is TRBJ1-2; possibly TRBD1 for D (6 bases). V lost 3 bases to trimming and J lost 6 bases, with 20 bases between them. The CDR3 runs 15 residues. Germline CDR1 reads DFQATT; CDR2 reads SNEGSKA (reference sequence). CDR3 coding DNA: TGCAGTGCTAGGAGTACAGGGTCTCCGGCTGATGGCTACACCTTC. Translated, it gives CSARSTGSPADGYTF.

This clonotype has more than one count but fewer than ten. This chain joins TRBV15 and TRBJ2-7; 7 nucleotides agree with TRBD1. The length of the CDR3 is 17 residues. V was pared by 2 bases and J by 0 bases, with 10 bases of the junction left unmatched. Germline lookup yields CDR1 LNHNV and CDR2 YYDKDF (reference sequence). The chain's CDR3 is CATSRRNLRDSSYEQYF. The CDR3 region has the DNA TGTGCCACCAGCAGACGAAACCTCCGGGACAGCTCCTACGAGCAGTACTTC.

This clonotype was seen only a few times. The chain uses TRBV5-1 and TRBJ2-1; TRBD1 aligns across 7 bases. The J segment lost 9 bases and the V segment lost 3 bases, leaving 9 bases of the junction unmatched. Germline V lookup: CDR1 SGHRS, CDR2 YFSETQ. The length of the CDR3 is 14 residues. DNA of the CDR3: TGCGCCAGCAGCTCTTTACAGGGGAGAGGTGAGCAGTTCTTC. Encoded protein: CASSSLQGRGEQFF.

V and J are TRBV4-1 and TRBJ2-2; TRBD1 agrees at 11 bases. This CDR3 region has 17 residues. Germline CDR1 and CDR2: MGHRA and YSYEKL. Trimming at V came to 2 bases and at J to 7 bases, leaving 9 bases not matched to a gene. The CDR3 loop reads CASSQPSGTGGVGELFF. Here the CDR3 DNA reads TGCGCCAGCAGCCAACCCTCGGGGACAGGGGGTGTCGGGGAGCTGTTTTTT.

The V and J genes are TRBV20-1 and TRBJ2-7; TRBD2 might be the D (6 bases). Trimming shortened V by 8 bases and J by 6 bases, and 20 bases separated the two germline ends. The CDR3 is 13 residues long. Germline CDR1 DFQATT, CDR2 SNEGSKA (reference sequence). This chain's CDR3 is CSLASGLACEQYF. In DNA form, the CDR3 reads TGCAGTTTAGCGAGCGGGTTAGCCTGCGAGCAGTACTTC.

This clonotype occurred a few times. This sequence joins TRBV3-1 and TRBJ1-2, with 8 bases fitting TRBD1. V gave up 3 bases and J gave up 4 bases; unmatched junction bases: 10. This CDR3 is 16 amino acids long. Germline V gene data show CDR1 as LGHDT and CDR2 as YNNKEL (reference sequence). In DNA form, the CDR3 reads TGTGCCAGCAGCCAGACCCGGACAGGGCACGCCTATGGCTACACCTTC. The encoded protein is CASSQTRTGHAYGYTF.

This rearrangement joins TRBV7-3 to TRBJ2-1; TRBD2 matches at 7 bases. CDR1 is SGHTA, CDR2 FQGTGA, per germline. V lost 11 bases and J lost 2; bases outside the gene matches: 6. There are 13 residues in the CDR3. CDR3 sequence: CARGRGAYNEQFF. For the CDR3, the DNA is TGTGCCCGGGGACGGGGGGCCTACAATGAGCAGTTCTTC. The full variable domain, in which reference TRBV7-3 and TRBJ2-1 provide the parts outside the CDR3, is GAGVSQTPSNKVTEKGKYVELRCDPISGHTALYWYRQSLGQGPEFLIYFQGTGAADDSGLPNDRFFAVRPEGSVSTLKIQRTERGDSAVYLCARGRGAYNEQFFGPGTRLTVL.

This clonotype has just a few counts. The chain combines TRBV5-1 with TRBJ1-1, with a weak D call TRBD1 (5 bases). Germline loops: CDR1 SGHRS, CDR2 YFSETQ. Trimming stripped 2 bases from V and 3 bases from J, with 11 bases between. The CDR3 totals 14 residues. As DNA, the CDR3 is TGCGCCAGCAGCTTCAGACAAGGGGACACTGAAGCTTTCTTT. It codes for CASSFRQGDTEAFF.

This clonotype showed up just a few times. At one end the junction does not follow the germline gene, possibly because of a read error. The CDR3: CASSADRGLAGEPFF. The CDR3 DNA reads TGTGCCAGCAGCGCGGACAGGGGGCTGGCCGGGGAGCCGTTTTTT. The chain couples TRBV9 to TRBJ2-2; 11 positions agree with TRBD1. Germline values: CDR1 SGDLS, CDR2 YYNGEE. This CDR3 has 15 residues.

The table lists this clonotype with a few counts. This chain uses TRBV20-1 with TRBJ1-1; possible D gene TRBD1, 6 bases. This CDR3 contains 11 residues. Germline assignment: CDR1 DFQATT and CDR2 SNEGSKA (reference sequence). Deletions cut 5 bases from V and 7 bases from J, with 11 bases between. The DNA of the CDR3 is TGCAGTGCTCCAGGGGTCTATGAAGCTTTCTTT. Amino acid sequence: CSAPGVYEAFF.

This clonotype was detected only a few times. CDR3: CATSREDREAFF. In DNA, the CDR3 is TGTGCCACCAGCAGAGAGGACAGAGAAGCTTTCTTT. The chain is built from TRBV15 and TRBJ1-1; possible D gene TRBD1, 6 bases. CDR1 is LNHNV and CDR2 is YYDKDF in the germline V gene (reference sequence). The CDR3 contains 12 residues. Trimming removed 0 bases from V and 8 bases from J, with 7 bases in between. Based on the CDR3 plus reference TRBV15 and TRBJ1-1, the full variable domain is DAMVIQNPRYQVTQFGKPVTLSCSQTLNHNVMYWYQQKSSQAPKLLFHYYDKDFNNEADTPDNFQSRRPNTSFCFLDIRSPGLGDTAMYLCATSREDREAFFGQGTRLTVV.

As to this clonotype: One end of the junction varies from germline; a read error may be responsible. The chain has TRBV27 and TRBJ2-5; perhaps TRBD2 as D (5 bases). Germline CDR1 is MNHEY and CDR2 is SMNVEV (reference sequence). The CDR3 runs 14 residues. The DNA of the CDR3 is TGTGCCAGCACCGTAGAGGGAGAGAAGGAGGCCCAGTACTTT. Amino acid sequence: CASTVEGEKEAQYF.

This clonotype is a singleton in its sample. This sequence joins TRBV12-3 or TRBV12-4 and TRBJ1-4; TRBD1 is a possible D gene (5 bases). The CDR3 is made up of 14 amino acids. The germline V and J ends were trimmed by 2 bases and 6 bases, with 10 bases remaining between them. The CDR3 region has the DNA TGTGCCAGCAGTTTACGGGGGTCGGATGAAAAACTGTTTTTT. It translates to CASSLRGSDEKLFF.

The chain recombines TRBV3-1 with TRBJ2-2; D not resolved. The V end was cut by 2 bases, the J end by 8 bases, with 6 bases between. This CDR3 has 12 residues. Germline V CDR1 and CDR2: LGHDT, YNNKEL (reference sequence). The CDR3 region has the DNA TGTGCCAGCAGCCAAACTATTGGGGAGCTGTTTTTT. As protein: CASSQTIGELFF.

This clonotype was seen only a few times. The CDR3 nucleotides read TGCAGTGCTAAGGCGGGAGGGACCGGTGAAAAACTGTTTTTT. Translation gives CSAKAGGTGEKLFF. The chain joins TRBV20-1 to TRBJ1-4; possibly TRBD1 for D (5 bases). Germline V gene sequence: CDR1 DFQATT, CDR2 SNEGSKA (reference sequence). CDR3 length equals 14 residues. Trimming stripped 4 bases from V and 7 bases from J, with 16 bases between.